This T cell receptor beta chain was obtained from a study of T-cell reconstitution after alpha-beta-depleted transplantation in children. The germline V and J ends were trimmed by 7 bases and 3 bases, with 24 bases remaining between them. The CDR3 totals 17 residues. Germline assignment: CDR1 MNHEY and CDR2 SMNVEV (reference sequence). The TCRbeta library was prepared with unique molecular identifiers. TCRdb reprocessed the PCR reads via MiXCR and lists one record per CDR3 protein. Of more than 200,000 distinct CDR3 sequences detected, 9.7% appear once; the ten largest clones hold less than 6%. This clonotype was counted ten times or more.

The source of this sequence is a human donor who donated a stem cell graft to a child with SCID. The sequences come from PBMCs from the stem cell graft donor, collected from the stem cell graft. The chain uses TRBV27 and TRBJ1-2; D gene uncertain. CDR3 region: CASTRMAQEGGYYGYTF. CDR3 DNA sequence: TGTGCCAGCACCAGAATGGCCCAGGAGGGTGGGTACTATGGCTACACCTTC.